This T cell receptor (beta chain) was recorded in a study of low-dose radiotherapy and immunotherapy resistance in tumors. Documented time point: after trial treatment. Treatment of the sample: LDRT plus nivolumab, ipilimumab, low-dose cyclophosphamide and aspirin (RACIN trial). Primers used for first-strand cDNA, a TRAV- and TRBV-specific set, covered both alpha and beta chains. The authors amplified TCRs for about 20 PCR cycles with a constant-region primer and a V-primer adapter. Using its own MiXCR run on the reads, TCRdb lists one record per CDR3 protein. The table lists around 84,000 distinct CDR3 sequences, around a sixth of them singletons, with approximately 1.5% in the top ten. The length of the CDR3 is 15 residues. CDR1 is MNHEY and CDR2 is SVGEGT in the germline V gene. The junction had 8 bases not matched to a gene; V was cut back by 5 bases and J by 6 bases. This clonotype appeared many times.

The material sequenced was PBMCs, taken after low-dose radiotherapy plus immunotherapy. V is TRBV6-2 or TRBV6-3 and J is TRBJ2-4; 9 nucleotides line up with TRBD1. This TCR derives from a male donor with prostate cancer. The chain's CDR3 is CASSLGQGTTNIQYF. The CDR3 DNA reads as TGTGCCAGCAGTCTTGGACAGGGGACGACAAACATTCAGTACTTC.